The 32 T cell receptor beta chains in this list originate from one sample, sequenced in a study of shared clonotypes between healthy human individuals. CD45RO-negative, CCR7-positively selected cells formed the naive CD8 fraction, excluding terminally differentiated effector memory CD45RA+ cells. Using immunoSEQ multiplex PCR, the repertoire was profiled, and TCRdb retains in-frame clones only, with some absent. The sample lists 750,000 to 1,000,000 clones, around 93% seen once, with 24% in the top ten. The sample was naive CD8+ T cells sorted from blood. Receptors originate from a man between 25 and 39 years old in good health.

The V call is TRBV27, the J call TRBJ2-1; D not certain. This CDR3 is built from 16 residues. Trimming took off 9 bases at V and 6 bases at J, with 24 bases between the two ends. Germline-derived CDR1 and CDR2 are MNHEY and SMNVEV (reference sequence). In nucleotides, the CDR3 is TGTGCCAGTAACCCGCAGTTTGGCGGCCAAGCCAATGAGCAGTTCTTC. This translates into CASNPQFGGQANEQFF.

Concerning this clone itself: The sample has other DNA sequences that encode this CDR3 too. CDR3 amino acids: CASSLVSSGANVLTF. The CDR3 DNA is TGTGCCAGCAGCTTAGTCAGTTCTGGGGCCAACGTCCTGACTTTC. The chain is built from TRBV7-9 and TRBJ2-6, with D unclear. Trimming left V 1 base short and J 1 base short, with 5 bases between. This CDR3 region has 15 residues. Germline CDR1 and CDR2: SEHNR and FQNEAQ (reference sequence). The variable domain in full, with the rest retrieved from reference TRBV7-9 and TRBJ2-6, is DTGVSQNPRHKITKRGQNVTFRCDPISEHNRLYWYRQTLGQGPEFLTYFQNEAQLEKSRLLSDRFSAERPKGSFSTLEIQRTEQGDSAMYLCASSLVSSGANVLTFGAGSRLTVL.

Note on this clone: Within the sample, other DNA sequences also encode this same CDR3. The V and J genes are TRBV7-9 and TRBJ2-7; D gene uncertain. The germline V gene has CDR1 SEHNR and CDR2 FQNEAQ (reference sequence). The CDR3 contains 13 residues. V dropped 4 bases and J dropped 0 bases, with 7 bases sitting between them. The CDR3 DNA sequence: TGTGCCAGCAGCTCCCGGAGCTCCTACGAGCAGTACTTC. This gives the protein CASSSRSSYEQYF.

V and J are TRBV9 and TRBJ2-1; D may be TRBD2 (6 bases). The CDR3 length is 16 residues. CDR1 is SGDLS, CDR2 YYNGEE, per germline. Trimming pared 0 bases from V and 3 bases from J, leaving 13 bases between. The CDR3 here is CASSVVQRRDYNEQFF. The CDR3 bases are TGTGCCAGCAGCGTAGTTCAACGGCGGGACTACAATGAGCAGTTCTTC.

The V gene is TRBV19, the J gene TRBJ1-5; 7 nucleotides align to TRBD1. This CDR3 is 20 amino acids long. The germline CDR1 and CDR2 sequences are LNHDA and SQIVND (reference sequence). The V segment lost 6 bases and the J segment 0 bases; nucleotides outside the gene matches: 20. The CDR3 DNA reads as TGTGCCAGTAGGTCCATCGTTCTTGGGGACAGTGAGAATAGCAATCAGCCCCAGCATTTT. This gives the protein CASRSIVLGDSENSNQPQHF.

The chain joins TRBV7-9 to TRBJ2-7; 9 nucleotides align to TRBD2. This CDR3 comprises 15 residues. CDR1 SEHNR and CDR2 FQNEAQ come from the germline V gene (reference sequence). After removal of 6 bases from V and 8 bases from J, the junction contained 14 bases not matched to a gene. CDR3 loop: CASRAKGLAGWKQYF. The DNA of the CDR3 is TGTGCCAGCAGGGCAAAGGGACTAGCAGGTTGGAAGCAGTACTTC.

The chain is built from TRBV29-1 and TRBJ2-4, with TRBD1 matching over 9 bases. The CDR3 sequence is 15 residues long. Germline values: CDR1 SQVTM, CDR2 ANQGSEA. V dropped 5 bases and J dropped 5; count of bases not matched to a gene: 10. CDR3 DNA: TGCAGCGTTTCCGGGGAGAGACAGGGGGAAAACATTCAGTACTTC. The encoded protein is CSVSGERQGENIQYF.

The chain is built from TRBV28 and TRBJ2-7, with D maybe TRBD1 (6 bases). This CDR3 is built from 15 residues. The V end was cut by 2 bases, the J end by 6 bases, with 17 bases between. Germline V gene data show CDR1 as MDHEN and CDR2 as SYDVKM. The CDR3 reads CASSLEAPTGFEQYF. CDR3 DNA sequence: TGTGCCAGCAGTTTAGAGGCACCCACAGGGTTCGAGCAGTACTTC.

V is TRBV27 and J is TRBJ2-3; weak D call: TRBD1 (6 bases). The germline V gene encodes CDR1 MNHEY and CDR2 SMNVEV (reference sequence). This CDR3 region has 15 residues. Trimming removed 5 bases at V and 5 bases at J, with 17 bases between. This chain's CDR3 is CASSMGAIRVDTQYF. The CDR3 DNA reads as TGTGCCAGCAGTATGGGGGCCATACGAGTAGATACGCAGTATTTT.

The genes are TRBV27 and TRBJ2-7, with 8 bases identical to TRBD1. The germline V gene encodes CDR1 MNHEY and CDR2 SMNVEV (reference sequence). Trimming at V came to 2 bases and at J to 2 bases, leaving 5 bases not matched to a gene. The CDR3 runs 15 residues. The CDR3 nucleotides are TGTGCCAGCAGTTTAACGACGGACAGGGCCTACGAGCAGTACTTC. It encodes CASSLTTDRAYEQYF.

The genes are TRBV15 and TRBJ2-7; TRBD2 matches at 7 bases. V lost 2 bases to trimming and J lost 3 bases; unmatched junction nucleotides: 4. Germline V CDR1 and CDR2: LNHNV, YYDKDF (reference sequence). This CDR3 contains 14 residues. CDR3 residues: CATSRIGEGYEQYF. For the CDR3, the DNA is TGTGCCACCAGCAGAATTGGGGAGGGCTACGAGCAGTACTTC.

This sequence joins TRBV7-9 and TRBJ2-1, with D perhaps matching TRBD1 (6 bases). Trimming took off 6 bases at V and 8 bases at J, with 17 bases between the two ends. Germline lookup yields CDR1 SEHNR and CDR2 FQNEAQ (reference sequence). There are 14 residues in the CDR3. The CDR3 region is CASRTGPGVDEQFF. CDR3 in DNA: TGTGCCAGCAGGACGGGACCAGGGGTCGATGAGCAGTTCTTC. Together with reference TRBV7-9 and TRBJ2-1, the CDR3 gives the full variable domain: DTGVSQNPRHKITKRGQNVTFRCDPISEHNRLYWYRQTLGQGPEFLTYFQNEAQLEKSRLLSDRFSAERPKGSFSTLEIQRTEQGDSAMYLCASRTGPGVDEQFFGPGTRLTVL.

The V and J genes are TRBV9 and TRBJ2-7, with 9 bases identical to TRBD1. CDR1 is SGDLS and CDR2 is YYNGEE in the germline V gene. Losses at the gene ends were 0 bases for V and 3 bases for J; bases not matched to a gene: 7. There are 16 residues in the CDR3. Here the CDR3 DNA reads TGTGCCAGCAGCGTAGCTCAGGGACAGGGTTTCTACGAGCAGTACTTC. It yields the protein CASSVAQGQGFYEQYF.

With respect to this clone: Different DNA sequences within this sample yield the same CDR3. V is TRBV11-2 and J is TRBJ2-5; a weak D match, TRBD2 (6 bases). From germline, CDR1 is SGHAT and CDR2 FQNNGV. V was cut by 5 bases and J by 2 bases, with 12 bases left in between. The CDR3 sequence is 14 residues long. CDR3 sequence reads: CASSPGGGQETQYF. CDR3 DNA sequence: TGTGCCAGCAGCCCAGGAGGAGGGCAAGAGACCCAGTACTTC.

This CDR3 reads CASSSGLAPDTQYF. The CDR3 nucleotides are TGTGCCAGCAGCTCGGGCCTAGCCCCAGATACGCAGTATTTT. V and J are TRBV7-6 and TRBJ2-3, with D tentatively TRBD2 (5 bases). The germline CDR1 and CDR2 sequences are SGHVS and FNYEAQ. Trimming left V 4 bases short and J 4 bases short, with 12 bases between. The CDR3 is 14 amino acids.

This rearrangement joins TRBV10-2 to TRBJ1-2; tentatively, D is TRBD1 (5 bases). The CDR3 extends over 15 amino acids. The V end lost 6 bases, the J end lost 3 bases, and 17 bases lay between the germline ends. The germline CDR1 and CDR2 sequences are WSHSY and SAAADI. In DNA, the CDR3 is TGCGCCAGCAGGGCCACCTGGGACCGGGACTATGGCTACACCTTC. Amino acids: CASRATWDRDYGYTF.

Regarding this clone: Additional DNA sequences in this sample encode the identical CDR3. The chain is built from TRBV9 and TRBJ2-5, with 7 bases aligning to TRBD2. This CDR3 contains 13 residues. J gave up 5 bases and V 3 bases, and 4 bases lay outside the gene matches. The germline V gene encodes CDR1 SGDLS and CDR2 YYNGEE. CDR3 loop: CASSAGRGETQYF. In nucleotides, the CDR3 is TGTGCCAGCAGCGCAGGGAGGGGTGAGACCCAGTACTTC.

The DNA for the CDR3 is TGTGCCAGCAGCTTAGACGGACAGGCCGGGGAGACCCAGTACTTC. This encodes CASSLDGQAGETQYF. This chain connects TRBV7-9 to TRBJ2-5, with TRBD1 matching over 7 bases. This CDR3 spans 15 amino acids. The germline CDR1 and CDR2 sequences are SEHNR and FQNEAQ (reference sequence). The J segment lost 5 bases and the V segment lost 1 base, leaving 7 bases of the junction unmatched.

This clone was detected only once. This CDR3 reads CASSEPGTGEAFF. The CDR3 DNA sequence: TGTGCCAGCAGTGAACCCGGGACAGGCGAAGCTTTCTTT. This chain connects TRBV6-1 to TRBJ1-1, with 8 bases identical to TRBD1. The J segment lost 8 bases and the V segment lost 2 bases, leaving 4 bases of the junction unmatched. CDR1 and CDR2 (germline): MNHNS, SASEGT. The CDR3 contains 13 residues.

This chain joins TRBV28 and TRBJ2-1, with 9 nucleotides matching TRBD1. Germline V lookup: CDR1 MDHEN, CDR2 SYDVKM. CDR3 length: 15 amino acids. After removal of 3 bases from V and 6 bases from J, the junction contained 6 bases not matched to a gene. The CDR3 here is CASSFGGTGSNEQFF. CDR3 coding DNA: TGTGCCAGCAGTTTCGGGGGGACAGGGAGCAATGAGCAGTTCTTC.

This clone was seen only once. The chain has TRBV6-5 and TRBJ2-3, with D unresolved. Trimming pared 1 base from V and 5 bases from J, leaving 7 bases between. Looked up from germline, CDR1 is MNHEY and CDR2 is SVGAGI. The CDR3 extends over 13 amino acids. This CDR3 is CASSYFSQDTQYF. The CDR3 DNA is TGTGCCAGCAGTTACTTTAGTCAAGATACGCAGTATTTT.

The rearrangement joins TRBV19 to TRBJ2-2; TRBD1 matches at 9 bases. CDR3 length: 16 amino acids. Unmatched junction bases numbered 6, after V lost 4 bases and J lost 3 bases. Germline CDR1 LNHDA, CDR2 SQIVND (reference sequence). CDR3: CASSTDRGLYTGELFF. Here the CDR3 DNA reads TGTGCCAGTAGTACGGACAGGGGATTGTACACCGGGGAGCTGTTTTTT.

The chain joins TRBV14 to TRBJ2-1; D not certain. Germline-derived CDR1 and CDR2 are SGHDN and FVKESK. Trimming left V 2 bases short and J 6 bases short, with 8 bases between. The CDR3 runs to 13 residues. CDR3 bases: TGTGCCAGCAGCCAATGGGTCGGCAATGAGCAGTTCTTC. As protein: CASSQWVGNEQFF. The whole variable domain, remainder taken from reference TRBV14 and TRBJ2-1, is EAGVTQFPSHSVIEKGQTVTLRCDPISGHDNLYWYRRVMGKEIKFLLHFVKESKQDESGMPNNRFLAERTGGTYSTLKVQPAELEDSGVYFCASSQWVGNEQFFGPGTRLTVL.

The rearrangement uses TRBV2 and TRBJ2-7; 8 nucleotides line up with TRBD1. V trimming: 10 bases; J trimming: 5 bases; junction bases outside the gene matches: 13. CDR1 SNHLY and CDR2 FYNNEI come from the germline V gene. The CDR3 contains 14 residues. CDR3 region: CAIQGAAGAHEQYF. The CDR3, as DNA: TGTGCCATCCAGGGGGCCGCAGGGGCCCACGAGCAGTACTTC.

The CDR3 region is CASSAVGARETQYF. In nucleotides, the CDR3 is TGTGCCAGCAGCGCGGTAGGGGCGAGGGAGACCCAGTACTTC. This chain links TRBV9 with TRBJ2-5; D perhaps matches TRBD1 (5 bases). With 3 bases removed from V and 5 bases from J, the gap between germline ends came to 14 bases. The CDR3 extends over 14 amino acids. CDR1 is SGDLS, CDR2 YYNGEE, per germline.

The CDR3 nucleotides read TGTGCCAGCAGGGAGGTTGAAGCTTTCTTT. The encoded protein is CASREVEAFF. The chain uses TRBV6-5 and TRBJ1-1; D call uncertain. Germline V lookup: CDR1 MNHEY, CDR2 SVGAGI. V shed 6 bases and J shed 7 bases, with 6 bases lying between them. CDR3 length: 10 residues.

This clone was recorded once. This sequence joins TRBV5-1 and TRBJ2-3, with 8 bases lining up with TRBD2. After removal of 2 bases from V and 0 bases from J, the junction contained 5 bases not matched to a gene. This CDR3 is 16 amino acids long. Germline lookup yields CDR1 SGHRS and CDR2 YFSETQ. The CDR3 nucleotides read TGCGCCAGCAGCTTCCGACTAGCGACTAGCACAGATACGCAGTATTTT. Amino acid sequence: CASSFRLATSTDTQYF.

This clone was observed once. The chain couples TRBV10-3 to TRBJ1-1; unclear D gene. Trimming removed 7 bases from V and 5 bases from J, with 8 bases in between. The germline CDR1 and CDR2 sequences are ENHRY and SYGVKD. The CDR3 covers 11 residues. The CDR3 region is CAIIQGTEAFF. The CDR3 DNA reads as TGTGCCATCATTCAAGGGACTGAAGCTTTCTTT.

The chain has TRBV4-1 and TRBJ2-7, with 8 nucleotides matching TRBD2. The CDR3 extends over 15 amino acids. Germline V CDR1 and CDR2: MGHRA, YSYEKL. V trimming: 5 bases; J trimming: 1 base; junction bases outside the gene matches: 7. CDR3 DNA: TGCGCCAGCAGCGAAAGCGGGAGTGGGTCCTACGAGCAGTACTTC. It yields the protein CASSESGSGSYEQYF.

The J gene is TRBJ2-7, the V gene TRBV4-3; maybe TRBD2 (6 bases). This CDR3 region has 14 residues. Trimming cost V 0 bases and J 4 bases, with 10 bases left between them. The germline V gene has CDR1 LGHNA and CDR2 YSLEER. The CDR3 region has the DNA TGCGCCAGCAGCCAAGAGGAGGGGCGGTACGAGCAGTACTTC. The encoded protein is CASSQEEGRYEQYF.

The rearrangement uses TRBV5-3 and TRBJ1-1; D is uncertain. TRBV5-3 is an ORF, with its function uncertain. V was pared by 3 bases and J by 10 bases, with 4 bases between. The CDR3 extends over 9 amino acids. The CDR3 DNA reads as TGTGCCAGAAGCTCTGGAGCTTTCTTT. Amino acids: CARSSGAFF.

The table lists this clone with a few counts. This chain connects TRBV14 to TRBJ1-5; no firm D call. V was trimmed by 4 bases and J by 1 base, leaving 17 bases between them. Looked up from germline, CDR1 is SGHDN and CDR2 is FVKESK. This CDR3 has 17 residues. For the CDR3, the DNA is TGTGCCAGCAGCCTCCAGGAGGCAGGTCCCAGCAATCAGCCCCAGCATTTT. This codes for CASSLQEAGPSNQPQHF.